These 26 T cell receptor beta chains share one sample of origin, sequenced in a study of control samples from healthy donors and cancer patients. Libraries were prepared by immunoSEQ multiplex PCR; TCRdb keeps only in-frame clonotypes and omits some of them. The sample shows under 30,000 clones, roughly 85% of them seen only once. The sample taken for sequencing was PBMCs. The receptor set was obtained from a woman in her sixties or seventies with head and neck cancer.

The V and J genes are TRBV7-6 and TRBJ1-3, with 7 positions matching TRBD1. CDR1 and CDR2 (germline): SGHVS, FNYEAQ. The trim removed 6 bases at V and 0 bases at J, leaving 8 bases unmatched. This CDR3 region has 16 residues. The CDR3, as DNA: TGTGCCAGCAGTTCGAAACAGGGGCCCTCTGGAAACACCATATATTTT. Amino acid sequence: CASSSKQGPSGNTIYF.

This clone came up once. This rearrangement joins TRBV29-1 to TRBJ2-1, with 11 bases that match TRBD2. CDR3 size: 16 residues. V dropped 2 bases and J dropped 8; count of bases not matched to a gene: 11. CDR1 is SQVTM, CDR2 ANQGSEA, per germline. CDR3 protein: CSVEPLAGGLSDEQFF. The DNA for the CDR3 is TGCAGCGTTGAACCCTTAGCGGGAGGGCTATCGGATGAGCAGTTCTTC.

Here the CDR3 DNA reads TGTGCCAGCTCCTCCTCTCTCAGAAGGGAGCGCGACCAGCCCCAGCATTTT. Amino acids: CASSSSLRRERDQPQHF. The rearrangement joins TRBV18 to TRBJ1-5; D is unclear. Trimming pared 6 bases from V and 7 bases from J, leaving 25 bases between. This CDR3 is 17 amino acids long. Germline CDR1 and CDR2: KGHSH and LQKENI.

The chain employs TRBV5-1 and TRBJ2-7; 8 bases fit TRBD1. Germline CDR1 and CDR2: SGHRS and YFSETQ. V lost 3 bases to trimming and J lost 2 bases; unmatched junction nucleotides: 4. There are 14 residues in the CDR3. In DNA, the CDR3 is TGCGCCAGCAGCTCGGACAGGGTTGCCTACGAGCAGTACTTC. Translation: CASSSDRVAYEQYF. Full variable domain (missing parts from reference TRBV5-1 and TRBJ2-7): KAGVTQTPRYLIKTRGQQVTLSCSPISGHRSVSWYQQTPGQGLQFLFEYFSETQRNKGNFPGRFSGRQFSNSRSEMNVSTLELGDSALYLCASSSDRVAYEQYFGPGTRLTVT.

The chain joins TRBV5-8 to TRBJ2-7, with D hard to call. Trimming took off 5 bases at V and 1 base at J, with 7 bases between the two ends. The CDR3 contains 12 residues. Germline CDR1 reads SGHTS; CDR2 reads YDEGEE. The CDR3 region has the DNA TGTGCCAGCAGATGGGATTCCTACGAGCAGTACTTC. It specifies CASRWDSYEQYF.

The V and J genes are TRBV6-5 and TRBJ1-6; D might be TRBD1 (5 bases). V lost 11 bases, J lost 8 bases, and 13 bases lay in between. The CDR3 is made up of 12 amino acids. From germline, CDR1 is MNHEY and CDR2 SVGAGI. DNA for the CDR3: TGTGCCGTGGGACCGACGCATTCACCCCTCCACTTT. It codes for CAVGPTHSPLHF.

This sequence joins TRBV5-1 and TRBJ2-1, with TRBD1 matching 9 bases. Germline V CDR1 and CDR2: SGHRS, YFSETQ. The CDR3 loop spans 15 amino acids. V lost 2 bases, J lost 4 bases, and 4 bases stayed unmatched. The CDR3 DNA reads TGCGCCAGCAGCTTACAGGGGGCGGCTTACAATGAGCAGTTCTTC. Amino acids: CASSLQGAAYNEQFF.

This clone occurred once. The genes are TRBV3-1 (or the pseudogene TRBV3-2) and TRBJ2-5, with 7 bases lining up with TRBD2. Germline loops: CDR1 LGHDT, CDR2 YNNKEL (reference sequence). The CDR3 contains 16 residues. J lost 4 bases, V lost 2 bases, and 10 bases had no gene match. This chain's CDR3 is CASSQLSAGVGETQYF. The CDR3 DNA is TGTGCCAGCAGCCAACTGTCCGCGGGGGTGGGAGAGACCCAGTACTTC.

The chain combines TRBV7-2 with TRBJ2-5; TRBD2 matches 7 bases. Per the germline V gene, CDR1 is SGHTA and CDR2 is FQGNSA. The CDR3 is 15 amino acids. J lost 0 bases, V lost 4 bases, and 5 bases had no gene match. The DNA for the CDR3 is TGTGCCAGCAGCTATACCGGGACTAACCAAGAGACCCAGTACTTC. Residues: CASSYTGTNQETQYF. The whole variable domain, filled in from reference TRBV7-2 and TRBJ2-5, reads GAGVSQSPSNKVTEKGKDVELRCDPISGHTALYWYRQSLGQGLEFLIYFQGNSAPDKSGLPSDRFSAERTGGSVSTLTIQRTQQEDSAVYLCASSYTGTNQETQYFGPGTRLLVL.

V and J are TRBV7-8 and TRBJ1-1, with a possible D match to TRBD1 (5 bases). Looked up from germline, CDR1 is SGHVS and CDR2 is FQNEAQ. CDR3 length equals 14 residues. Trimming cost V 2 bases and J 1 base, with 8 bases left between them. The CDR3 here is CASSLLQGNTEAFF. The CDR3 coding sequence is TGTGCCAGCAGCTTATTGCAGGGGAACACTGAAGCTTTCTTT. Looking up the rest from reference TRBV7-8 and TRBJ1-1 gives the full variable domain: GAGVSQSPRYKVAKRGQDVALRCDPISGHVSLFWYQQALGQGPEFLTYFQNEAQLDKSGLPSDRFFAERPEGSVSTLKIQRTQQEDSAVYLCASSLLQGNTEAFFGQGTRLTVV.

The chain's CDR3 is CASSPPGLAGYETQYF. The CDR3 coding sequence is TGTGCCAGCAGCCCCCCCGGACTAGCGGGGTACGAGACCCAGTACTTC. The chain combines TRBV7-2 with TRBJ2-5; TRBD2 matches at 12 bases. From germline, CDR1 is SGHTA and CDR2 FQGNSA. J lost 5 bases, V lost 5 bases, and 9 bases had no gene match. CDR3 size: 16 residues.

This chain links TRBV5-4 with TRBJ1-2, with D possibly TRBD1 on 5 matching bases. With 0 bases removed from V and 1 base from J, the gap between germline ends came to 10 bases. Looked up from germline, CDR1 is SGHNT and CDR2 is YYREEE (reference sequence). The CDR3 spans 15 residues. This CDR3 is CASSLGGSINYGYTF. The DNA of the CDR3 is TGTGCCAGCAGCTTGGGGGGCAGTATTAACTATGGCTACACCTTC.

The chain has TRBV5-6 and TRBJ1-2, with D hard to call. The CDR3 is made up of 16 amino acids. Germline assignment: CDR1 SGHDT and CDR2 YYEEEE. V dropped 1 base and J dropped 4 bases, with 17 bases sitting between them. CDR3 DNA sequence: TGTGCCAGCAGCTTGAGATACGGACGGAGTTCCTATGGCTACACCTTC. Its protein is CASSLRYGRSSYGYTF.

The chain recombines TRBV5-6 with TRBJ1-5; 7 bases agree with TRBD1. The CDR3 has 17 residues. V was clipped by 1 base and J by 3 bases; unmatched bases: 10. Per germline, CDR1 SGHDT and CDR2 YYEEEE. The CDR3 DNA follows: TGTGCCAGCAGCTTGTCCTGGACAGGCGCCAACAATCAGCCCCAGCATTTT. It translates to CASSLSWTGANNQPQHF.

V and J are TRBV9 and TRBJ2-1; 11 bases agree with TRBD2. The length of the CDR3 is 16 residues. J gave up 10 bases and V 4 bases, and 13 bases lay outside the gene matches. Germline V CDR1 and CDR2: SGDLS, YYNGEE. The CDR3 protein is CASSPTASGGWEEQFF. As DNA, the CDR3 is TGTGCCAGCAGCCCGACAGCTAGCGGGGGGTGGGAGGAGCAGTTCTTC. Supplemented by reference TRBV9 and TRBJ2-1, the full variable domain reads DSGVTQTPKHLITATGQRVTLRCSPRSGDLSVYWYQQSLDQGLQFLIQYYNGEERAKGNILERFSAQQFPDLHSELNLSSLELGDSALYFCASSPTASGGWEEQFFGPGTRLTVL.

J is TRBJ1-1 and V is TRBV6-6; D perhaps matches TRBD1 (6 bases). The germline gives CDR1 MNHNY, CDR2 SVGAGI (reference sequence). Deletions cut 7 bases from V and 4 bases from J, with 13 bases between. The CDR3 spans 13 residues. The CDR3 nucleotides are TGTGCCAGCACCCAGGGCAGGGGCACTGAAGCTTTCTTT. This codes for CASTQGRGTEAFF.

V usage is TRBV7-2 and J usage is TRBJ2-5; 8 positions agree with TRBD2. Per germline, CDR1 SGHTA and CDR2 FQGNSA. The CDR3 has 15 residues. J lost 2 bases, V lost 4 bases, and 6 bases had no gene match. CDR3 protein: CASSSGLAAQETQYF. The CDR3 DNA follows: TGTGCCAGCAGCTCCGGACTAGCCGCACAAGAGACCCAGTACTTC.

The chain links TRBV6-1 to TRBJ2-6, with 9 nucleotides matching TRBD1. With V trimmed by 8 bases and J by 0 bases, 14 bases remained unmatched. CDR1 and CDR2 (germline): MNHNS, SASEGT. This CDR3 has 19 residues. The CDR3 nucleotides read TGTGCCAGCCGTGGGACAGGGCCCTTCCGAGGCTCTGGGGCCAACGTCCTGACTTTC. Translated: CASRGTGPFRGSGANVLTF.

The chain has TRBV9 and TRBJ2-1; 8 nucleotides match TRBD2. The CDR3 length is 15 residues. Germline CDR1 is SGDLS and CDR2 is YYNGEE. V was pared by 0 bases and J by 5 bases, with 4 bases of the junction left unmatched. The CDR3 loop is CASSVAPGGDNEQFF. CDR3 nucleotides: TGTGCCAGCAGCGTAGCGCCGGGGGGGGACAATGAGCAGTTCTTC.

In its sample, this clone was seen once. The CDR3 DNA reads TGTGCCAGCAGTGAACCAGGAGGACCTAACTATGGCTACACCTTC. It encodes CASSEPGGPNYGYTF. This sequence joins TRBV6-1 and TRBJ1-2; D unclear. V was pared by 2 bases and J by 0 bases, with 10 bases between. The CDR3 has 15 amino acids. Per the germline V gene, CDR1 is MNHNS and CDR2 is SASEGT.

The chain is built from TRBV2 and TRBJ2-4, with TRBD2 as a possible D gene (5 bases). CDR1 is SNHLY, CDR2 FYNNEI, per germline. Trimming took 3 bases from V and 0 from J, leaving 9 bases between them. This CDR3 comprises 15 residues. CDR3: CASSERTLAKNIQYF. DNA for the CDR3: TGTGCCAGCAGTGAGAGGACTCTAGCCAAAAACATTCAGTACTTC. Full variable domain (rest looked up from reference TRBV2 and TRBJ2-4): EPEVTQTPSHQVTQMGQEVILRCVPISNHLYFYWYRQILGQKVEFLVSFYNNEISEKSEIFDDQFSVERPDGSNFTLKIRSTKLEDSAMYFCASSERTLAKNIQYFGAGTRLSVL.

The CDR3 coding sequence is TGTGCCAGCTCACCACCTAACAGGGACACCGGGGAGCTGTTTTTT. This gives the protein CASSPPNRDTGELFF. The chain combines TRBV18 with TRBJ2-2, with D tentatively TRBD1 (6 bases). Trimming shortened V by 0 bases and J by 3 bases, and 8 bases separated the two germline ends. The V gene's germline CDR1 is KGHSH and CDR2 LQKENI. The CDR3 loop spans 15 amino acids.

The V and J genes are TRBV5-6 and TRBJ1-1; 9 bases fit TRBD1. The CDR3 totals 13 residues. J was trimmed by 8 bases and V by 0 bases; bases with no gene match: 2. CDR1 is SGHDT, CDR2 YYEEEE, per germline. As DNA, the CDR3 is TGTGCCAGCAGCTTGGAAGACAGGGGGGAAGCTTTCTTT. The encoded protein is CASSLEDRGEAFF.

This chain links TRBV6-4 with TRBJ2-3; 11 nucleotides line up with TRBD2. The V gene end was trimmed by 4 bases and the J gene end by 1 base; junction bases not matched to a gene: 1. The CDR3 sequence is 15 residues long. Germline CDR1 and CDR2: MRHNA and SNTAGT. CDR3 in amino acids: CASSALAGGTDTQYF. CDR3 bases: TGTGCCAGCAGTGCACTAGCGGGGGGCACAGATACGCAGTATTTT.

The genes are TRBV5-6 and TRBJ2-1; TRBD2 is a possible D gene (6 bases). The CDR3 runs 14 residues. Trimming shortened V by 1 base and J by 4 bases, and 9 bases separated the two germline ends. Germline V gene lookup returns CDR1 SGHDT and CDR2 YYEEEE. The CDR3 DNA follows: TGTGCCAGCAGCTTGATAGCGGCTTACAATGAGCAGTTCTTC. Translating gives CASSLIAAYNEQFF.

V gene TRBV9 combines with J gene TRBJ1-5; D not certain. Trimming took 2 bases from V and 0 from J, leaving 9 bases between them. CDR1 and CDR2 (germline): SGDLS, YYNGEE. This CDR3 has 15 residues. The CDR3 is CASSVEGNSNQPQHF. The CDR3 region has the DNA TGTGCCAGCAGCGTGGAGGGCAATAGCAATCAGCCCCAGCATTTT.